This TCR beta chain appears in the sequencing data of a study of CD8+ T cells in alopecia areata. Overall study context: Patients in the treated group were given tofacitinib by mouth, 5 to 10 mg twice a day. Tofacitinib continued for 6 to 18 months and was then withheld for 6 months. Broader study findings: Especially in alopecia totalis/universalis, lesional scalp showed greater clonality than normal scalp did.

About this clone itself: As yet, its antigen is unknown.

The CDR3 runs to 14 residues. The germline V gene encodes CDR1 SNHLY and CDR2 FYNNEI. Trimming cost V 6 bases and J 8 bases; bases outside gene matches: 9. Alopecia areata patients had lesional scalp punch biopsies and peripheral blood taken from them. RNA extraction was followed by reverse transcription into cDNA, which acted as the sequencing template. Measured with immunoSEQ multiplex PCR; TCRdb has only the in-frame clones, and not every one. The sample consists of about 12,000 clones, roughly 50% of them appearing once. The V and J genes are TRBV2 and TRBJ1-4; TRBD1 aligns across 7 bases. The source material was skin. The TCR was taken from a human donor with alopecia areata. The CDR3, as DNA: TGTGCCAGCAGCCCAGGGGGTAGGGAGGAAAAACTGTTTTTT. Its protein product is CASSPGGREEKLFF.